The 19 T cell receptor beta chains in this list originate from one sample, sequenced in a study of blood T cell repertoires in COVID-19. Here immunoSEQ multiplex PCR was the method, and the copy in TCRdb shows in-frame clones only, minus some. The table shows around 200,000 clones, with less than 90% occurring only once. Sequenced material: peripheral blood. All receptors derive from a man aged 40-49 years with acute or convalescent COVID-19.

The rearrangement joins TRBV2 to TRBJ2-2; the D gene is possibly TRBD1 (5 bases). Deletions cut 6 bases from V and 4 bases from J, with 12 bases between. Germline loops: CDR1 SNHLY, CDR2 FYNNEI. The CDR3 sequence is 14 residues long. The CDR3 coding sequence is TGTGCCAGCAGCCCGGGCAGGGTCACCGGGGAGCTGTTTTTT. This gives the protein CASSPGRVTGELFF.

V and J are TRBV4-3 and TRBJ2-1, with 11 bases that match TRBD2. Germline CDR1 LGHNA, CDR2 YSLEER. J was trimmed by 0 bases and V by 4 bases; bases with no gene match: 8. The length of the CDR3 is 18 residues. The CDR3 DNA follows: TGCGCCAGCAGCCCCGGACTAGCGGGCGATATCTCCTACAATGAGCAGTTCTTC. Translation: CASSPGLAGDISYNEQFF.

The sample holds one count of this clone. The rearrangement links TRBV7-9 to TRBJ2-1; TRBD2 aligns across 7 bases. The CDR3 consists of 14 residues. Germline V lookup: CDR1 SEHNR, CDR2 FQNEAQ (reference sequence). After removal of 4 bases from V and 4 bases from J, the junction contained 4 bases not matched to a gene. CDR3 loop: CASSYVGGYNEQFF. The CDR3 coding sequence is TGTGCCAGCAGCTATGTGGGGGGGTACAATGAGCAGTTCTTC.

The chain uses TRBV3-1 (or the pseudogene TRBV3-2) and TRBJ2-7; TRBD2 might be the D (6 bases). Trimming left V 4 bases short and J 4 bases short, with 17 bases between. Germline CDR1 is LGHDT and CDR2 is YNNKEL (reference sequence). CDR3 length: 15 residues. In nucleotides, the CDR3 is TGTGCCAGCAGCCCCCGACACGCCGGAGGGTACGAGCAGTACTTC. This encodes CASSPRHAGGYEQYF.

The chain carries TRBV28 and TRBJ1-4; no firm D call. Between the trimmed V and J ends, which lost 1 base and 4 bases, there was a span of 10 bases. CDR1 and CDR2 (germline): MDHEN, SYDVKM. The CDR3 consists of 15 residues. CDR3 nucleotides: TGTGCCAGCAGTTTATTCGGCAGGCTTAATGAAAAACTGTTTTTT. Encoded protein: CASSLFGRLNEKLFF.

This sequence joins TRBV18 and TRBJ1-1, with D perhaps matching TRBD1 (5 bases). Germline V gives CDR1 KGHSH, CDR2 LQKENI. The CDR3 runs 15 residues. Trimming cost V 1 base and J 5 bases, with 14 bases left between them. In DNA form, the CDR3 reads TGTGCCAGCTCACCACAAGGGACTCCCGGAACTGAAGCTTTCTTT. Amino acid sequence: CASSPQGTPGTEAFF. Together with reference TRBV18 and TRBJ1-1, the CDR3 gives the full variable domain: NAGVMQNPRHLVRRRGQEARLRCSPMKGHSHVYWYRQLPEEGLKFMVYLQKENIIDESGMPKERFSAEFPKEGPSILRIQQVVRGDSAAYFCASSPQGTPGTEAFFGQGTRLTVV.

The chain has TRBV15 and TRBJ2-5; 7 bases are a match to TRBD1. V was clipped by 1 base and J by 7 bases; unmatched bases: 6. This CDR3 has 14 amino acids. Germline CDR1 is LNHNV and CDR2 is YYDKDF (reference sequence). The CDR3 bases are TGTGCCACCAGCAGAGCCGGGACAGAGGGGACCCAGTACTTC. This gives the protein CATSRAGTEGTQYF. Supplemented by reference TRBV15 and TRBJ2-5, the full variable domain reads DAMVIQNPRYQVTQFGKPVTLSCSQTLNHNVMYWYQQKSSQAPKLLFHYYDKDFNNEADTPDNFQSRRPNTSFCFLDIRSPGLGDTAMYLCATSRAGTEGTQYFGPGTRLLVL.

The chain links TRBV27 to TRBJ1-1; D may be TRBD1 (6 bases). Germline CDR1 reads MNHEY; CDR2 reads SMNVEV (reference sequence). This CDR3 is built from 14 residues. With 5 bases removed from V and 5 bases from J, the gap between germline ends came to 15 bases. CDR3 in amino acids: CASSLTQGRTEAFF. The CDR3 coding sequence is TGTGCCAGCAGTCTAACTCAGGGGAGAACTGAAGCTTTCTTT.

This chain joins TRBV30 and TRBJ2-3; tentative D call: TRBD2 (7 bases). Trimming removed 5 bases at V and 4 bases at J, with 25 bases between. The CDR3 is 17 residues long. Germline V gene sequence: CDR1 GTSNPN, CDR2 SVGIG (reference sequence). For the CDR3, the DNA is TGTGCCTGGGGACCCCTTGGGGCGGGGGCGACGGCAGATACGCAGTATTTT. Its protein is CAWGPLGAGATADTQYF.

The chain couples TRBV2 to TRBJ2-1; tentative D call: TRBD1 (6 bases). The ends were cut back, 11 bases at V and 5 bases at J, with 19 bases in the middle. This CDR3 has 14 residues. Looked up from germline, CDR1 is SNHLY and CDR2 is FYNNEI. CDR3 DNA: TGTGCCCGAAAAGAGGCAGGGGACCACAATGAGCAGTTCTTC. Translating it yields CARKEAGDHNEQFF. Full variable domain (rest looked up from reference TRBV2 and TRBJ2-1): EPEVTQTPSHQVTQMGQEVILRCVPISNHLYFYWYRQILGQKVEFLVSFYNNEISEKSEIFDDQFSVERPDGSNFTLKIRSTKLEDSAMYFCARKEAGDHNEQFFGPGTRLTVL.

This chain uses TRBV30 with TRBJ2-7; 8 bases fit TRBD2. CDR1 and CDR2 (germline): GTSNPN, SVGIG (reference sequence). The CDR3 runs 12 residues. As DNA, the CDR3 is TGTGCAATGACTAGCGACTCCTACGAGCAGTACTTC. It is translated as CAMTSDSYEQYF.

V is TRBV4-1 and J is TRBJ1-2; D unclear. Germline CDR1 and CDR2: MGHRA and YSYEKL. Deletions cut 1 base from V and 0 bases from J, with 9 bases between. The CDR3 spans 15 residues. The CDR3 here is CASSQGGIANYGYTF. CDR3 nucleotide sequence: TGCGCCAGCAGCCAAGGAGGGATAGCTAACTATGGCTACACCTTC.

The rearrangement uses TRBV19 and TRBJ1-2; D gene uncertain. CDR3 size: 15 residues. Germline loops: CDR1 LNHDA, CDR2 SQIVND (reference sequence). Trimming removed 0 bases from V and 2 bases from J, with 10 bases in between. The CDR3 DNA sequence: TGTGCCAGTAGTATAGATCTGCCAGAAAACTATGGCTACACCTTC. It encodes CASSIDLPENYGYTF.

This clone was seen only a few times. J is TRBJ2-1 and V is TRBV28; 8 bases fit TRBD2. The CDR3 is made up of 12 amino acids. The germline gives CDR1 MDHEN, CDR2 SYDVKM. V was pared by 4 bases and J by 15 bases, with 8 bases of the junction left unmatched. The chain's CDR3 is CASSSTSGQGFF. DNA of the CDR3: TGTGCCAGCAGTTCTACTAGCGGCCAGGGGTTCTTC.

The J gene is TRBJ1-6, the V gene TRBV18; D is possibly TRBD1 (5 bases). The germline CDR1 and CDR2 sequences are KGHSH and LQKENI. V dropped 3 bases and J dropped 8 bases, with 14 bases sitting between them. This CDR3 has 15 amino acids. The chain's CDR3 is CASSPPPGNDSPLHF. CDR3 sequence (DNA): TGTGCCAGCTCACCCCCTCCAGGGAACGATTCACCCCTCCACTTT.

This sequence joins TRBV6-6 and TRBJ1-1; 7 bases agree with TRBD1. The length of the CDR3 is 14 residues. The V gene's germline CDR1 is MNHNY and CDR2 SVGAGI (reference sequence). The V segment lost 6 bases and the J segment 4 bases; nucleotides outside the gene matches: 8. CDR3: CASSKGADTTEAFF. The DNA of the CDR3 is TGTGCCAGCAGCAAGGGGGCTGATACCACTGAAGCTTTCTTT.

This chain links TRBV2 with TRBJ1-5; TRBD1 might be the D (6 bases). Trimming pared 1 base from V and 0 bases from J, leaving 16 bases between. Germline CDR1 reads SNHLY; CDR2 reads FYNNEI. The CDR3 runs to 18 residues. This CDR3 reads CASSEERPGHYSNQPQHF. Written as DNA, the CDR3 is TGTGCCAGCAGTGAAGAGCGGCCGGGACATTATAGCAATCAGCCCCAGCATTTT. Full variable domain (rest looked up from reference TRBV2 and TRBJ1-5): EPEVTQTPSHQVTQMGQEVILRCVPISNHLYFYWYRQILGQKVEFLVSFYNNEISEKSEIFDDQFSVERPDGSNFTLKIRSTKLEDSAMYFCASSEERPGHYSNQPQHFGDGTRLSIL.

V usage is TRBV6-6 and J usage is TRBJ2-2, with D unclear. Trimming stripped 2 bases from V and 2 bases from J, with 9 bases between. CDR3 length: 15 residues. In germline, CDR1 is MNHNY, CDR2 SVGAGI (reference sequence). The CDR3 loop is CASSYPLANTGELFF. The CDR3 DNA is TGTGCCAGCAGTTACCCGCTGGCCAACACCGGGGAGCTGTTTTTT.

This clone was observed a single time. The rearrangement links TRBV4-2 to TRBJ2-7; 7 positions agree with TRBD2. The J segment lost 3 bases and the V segment lost 1 base, leaving 9 bases of the junction unmatched. This CDR3 is 16 amino acids long. Germline lookup yields CDR1 LGHNA and CDR2 YNFKEQ. For the CDR3, the DNA is TGTGCCAGCAGCCAAGGGGGAGGGTGGAAACTCTACGAGCAGTACTTC. It translates to CASSQGGGWKLYEQYF.